Sequencing of this T cell receptor (beta chain) was carried out in a study of shared clonotypes between healthy human individuals. Study-level findings and limits: When naive CD4 clonotypes were compared across several donors, around 5% were shared.

V trimming: 5 bases; J trimming: 6 bases; junction bases outside the gene matches: 7. The CDR3 length is 13 residues. Germline values: CDR1 SGHTA, CDR2 FQGTGA. Remarks on this clone: The antigen remains unidentified.

Generated by immunoSEQ multiplex PCR, the TCRdb table keeps only in-frame clones and is missing some. This sample has fewer than 1.6 million clones, with less than 99% found just once. The V and J genes are TRBV7-3 and TRBJ2-7; 7 bases line up with TRBD1. The sample taken for sequencing was naive CD4+ T cells sorted from blood. Subset indicated: CD45RA+ positively selected. The sequence was obtained from a young man in good health. For the CDR3, the DNA is TGTGCCAGCAGCCCGGGGCAGGGGGTCGAGCAGTACTTC. This sequence encodes CASSPGQGVEQYF.